This TCR beta chain was recorded in a study of CD8+ T cells in alopecia areata. It was cDNA, reverse transcribed from extracted RNA, that served as the sequencing template. This table comes from immunoSEQ multiplex PCR, and its TCRdb copy is limited to in-frame clones, with some not included. The sample holds 120,000 to 150,000 clones, over 70% seen once. Findings and limits, study-wide: It was lesional scalp, especially alopecia totalis/universalis, that showed higher clonality than normal scalp.

A remark on this clone: Its target is not known.

This CDR3 contains 16 residues. V shed 2 bases and J shed 7 bases, with 18 bases lying between them. CDR1 is SGHNT, CDR2 YYREEE, per germline (reference sequence). The receptor's source is a human donor with alopecia areata. This specimen was CD8+ T cells sorted from blood, taken at week 0. V and J are TRBV5-4 and TRBJ2-2; D possibly corresponds to TRBD2 (6 bases). CDR3: CASSFRVGRRDGELFF. The CDR3 nucleotides are TGTGCCAGCAGCTTTCGTGTGGGGAGGAGAGACGGGGAGCTGTTTTTT.